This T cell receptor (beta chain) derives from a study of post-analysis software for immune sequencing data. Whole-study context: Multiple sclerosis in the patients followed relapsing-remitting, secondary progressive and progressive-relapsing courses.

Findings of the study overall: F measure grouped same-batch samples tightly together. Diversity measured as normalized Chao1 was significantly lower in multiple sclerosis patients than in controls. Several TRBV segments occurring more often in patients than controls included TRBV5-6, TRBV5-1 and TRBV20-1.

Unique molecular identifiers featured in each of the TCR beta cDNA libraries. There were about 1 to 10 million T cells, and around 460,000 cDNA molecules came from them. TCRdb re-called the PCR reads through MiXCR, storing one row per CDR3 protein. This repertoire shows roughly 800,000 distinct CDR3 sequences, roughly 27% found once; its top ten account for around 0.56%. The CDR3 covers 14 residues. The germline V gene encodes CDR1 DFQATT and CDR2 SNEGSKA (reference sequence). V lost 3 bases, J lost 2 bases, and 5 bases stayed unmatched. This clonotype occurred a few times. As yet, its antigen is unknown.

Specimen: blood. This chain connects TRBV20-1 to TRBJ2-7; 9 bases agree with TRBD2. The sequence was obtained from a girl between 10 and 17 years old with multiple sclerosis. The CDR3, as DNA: TGCAGTGCTAGCGGTAGCGGGAGTGCCTACGAGCAGTACTTC. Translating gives CSASGSGSAYEQYF.